The present T cell receptor beta chain was sequenced within a study of blood T cell repertoires in COVID-19. As for the study in general: Material from acute and convalescent COVID-19 was sourced from the United States, Italy and Spain. T cells, B-cell-depleted T cells, or PBMCs provided the cDNA or gDNA that served as material.

Germline V gene data show CDR1 as LNHDA and CDR2 as SQIVND (reference sequence). V lost 6 bases to trimming and J lost 3 bases, with 9 bases between them. The CDR3 has 13 amino acids. Original analysis: Amplification of reference gene primers was used by the study to estimate nucleated cell counts. The repertoire was sequenced with immunoSEQ multiplex PCR; TCRdb's copy has only in-frame clones and lacks some. The V and J calls and the clone size are those of that table, but D and trimming were determined from the DNA. The profile shows about 160,000 clones, 82% of them singletons. This clone was seen a handful of times.

This sequence joins TRBV19 and TRBJ1-5; D uncertain. Source material: peripheral blood. This clonotype was obtained from a woman aged 40-49 years with COVID-19, enrolled during active disease. CDR3 loop: CASSLAHNQPQHF. The DNA of the CDR3 is TGTGCCAGTAGCCTAGCCCACAATCAGCCCCAGCATTTT.